Below, one T cell receptor beta chain is given with its context. Antigen specificity is unknown. J was trimmed by 2 bases and V by 4 bases; bases with no gene match: 10. Germline V gives CDR1 SGHVS, CDR2 FQNEAQ. This CDR3 contains 16 residues. Each donor was nominally healthy when sampled (though unrecorded immune exposures were likely). These data come from a study of cytomegalovirus exposure and HLA in healthy donors. With 60 Vbeta and 13 Jbeta primers, the PCR was carried out. This table comes from immunoSEQ multiplex PCR, and its TCRdb copy is limited to in-frame clones, with some not included. In the table there are some 150,000 clones, about 80% of which are singletons. Overall study results and limits: The study put 150 to 200 TCR beta chains on its list as cytomegalovirus-associated. Other equally common chains were less clonally expanded than HLA-associated TCR beta chains, a later analysis showed. CMV serostatus was the sole immune exposure information available.

The sequence came from a middle-aged man in good health and CMV-seropositive. The sample comprised PBMCs. The genes are TRBV7-8 and TRBJ2-7; TRBD1 matches 8 bases. The CDR3 nucleotides are TGTGCCAGCAGCTCCTTTGGGACAGGTGCCCCCTACGAGCAGTACTTC. Residues: CASSSFGTGAPYEQYF.